This is a list of T cell receptor beta chains from one sample in a study of OX40 agonist ivuxolimab in advanced cancers. Measured with immunoSEQ multiplex PCR; TCRdb has only the in-frame clones, and not every one. Of some 78,000 clones in the sample, 88% were seen once. This specimen consisted of CD4+ or CD8+ T cells sorted from blood, obtained in a trial of the OX40 agonist ivuxolimab. These receptors originate from an adult with an advanced solid tumor such as melanoma, head and neck, liver or kidney cancer. Both conserved end residues are part of each CDR3. The D gene is left open where the match is weak. Size values are once, few and many counts, or a class for expanded clones, and some rows have none.

d_call: -
clone_size: -
v_call: TRBV6-6
j_call: TRBJ1-1
cdr3_nt: TGTGCCAGCAGTTACTCTGGGGGAACTGAAGCTTTCTTT
cdr3_aa: CASSYSGGTEAFF

d_call: TRBD1
clone_size: -
v_call: TRBV28
j_call: TRBJ1-2
cdr3_nt: TGTGCCAGCAGTGAGGCCGGGACAGGGGCGAACTATGGCTACACCTTC
cdr3_aa: CASSEAGTGANYGYTF

d_call: -
clone_size: few
v_call: TRBV5-1
j_call: TRBJ2-7
cdr3_nt: TGCGCCAGCAGCTTTGATCACGAGCAGTACTTC
cdr3_aa: CASSFDHEQYF

d_call: -
clone_size: -
v_call: TRBV25-1
j_call: TRBJ1-2
cdr3_nt: TGTGCCAGCAGTGTGGGGGCAGGGGACTCCTATGGCTACACCTTC
cdr3_aa: CASSVGAGDSYGYTF

d_call: -
clone_size: -
v_call: TRBV7-2
j_call: TRBJ1-3
cdr3_nt: TGTGCCAGCAGCGCCGGACCGAGCTCTGGAAACACCATATATTTT
cdr3_aa: CASSAGPSSGNTIYF

d_call: -
clone_size: -
v_call: TRBV28
j_call: TRBJ1-3
cdr3_nt: TGTGCCAGCAGCCTCCTCATGACCTCTGGAAACACCATATATTTT
cdr3_aa: CASSLLMTSGNTIYF

d_call: TRBD1
clone_size: -
v_call: TRBV10-3
j_call: TRBJ1-5
cdr3_nt: TGTGCCATCAGTGAGATCAGGGGGGTTCAGCCCCAGCATTTT
cdr3_aa: CAISEIRGVQPQHF

d_call: -
clone_size: -
v_call: TRBV7-4
j_call: TRBJ2-7
cdr3_nt: TGTGCCAGGAGTAAGGGGGGGTCCCCCGGGCAGTACTTC
cdr3_aa: CARSKGGSPGQYF

d_call: -
clone_size: once
v_call: TRBV14
j_call: TRBJ2-1
cdr3_nt: TGTGCCAGCAGCCAGCAGTGGGGGTCCTACAATGAGCAGTTCTTC
cdr3_aa: CASSQQWGSYNEQFF

d_call: -
clone_size: few
v_call: TRBV19
j_call: TRBJ1-5
cdr3_nt: TGTGCCAGTAGTTTGGTAACAGTAGATCAGCCCCAGCATTTT
cdr3_aa: CASSLVTVDQPQHF

d_call: TRBD1
clone_size: -
v_call: TRBV2
j_call: TRBJ1-3
cdr3_nt: TGTGCCAGCCAGGGGGCCCTCTCTGGAAACACCATATATTTT
cdr3_aa: CASQGALSGNTIYF

d_call: -
clone_size: -
v_call: TRBV27
j_call: TRBJ2-5
cdr3_nt: TGTGCCAGCAGCCGGGGCCTAGTGGGACAAGAGACCCAGTACTTC
cdr3_aa: CASSRGLVGQETQYF

d_call: TRBD2
clone_size: -
v_call: TRBV19
j_call: TRBJ2-3
cdr3_nt: TGTGCCAGTAGTATAGTCGGCGGGGGTGCAGATACGCAGTATTTT
cdr3_aa: CASSIVGGGADTQYF

d_call: -
clone_size: -
v_call: TRBV23-1
j_call: TRBJ2-1
cdr3_nt: TGCGCCAGCACCTCCGTCGTTCGGGGGCCGTGGAAAAATGAGCAGTTCTTC
cdr3_aa: CASTSVVRGPWKNEQFF

d_call: TRBD1
clone_size: -
v_call: TRBV7-9
j_call: TRBJ2-7
cdr3_nt: TGTGCCAGCAGCATACCGGGACAGGGGGCAGGTGAGCAGTACTTC
cdr3_aa: CASSIPGQGAGEQYF

d_call: -
clone_size: -
v_call: TRBV6-1
j_call: TRBJ2-7
cdr3_nt: TGTGCCAGCAGTGAAATGGCAGGGCCCTACGAGCAGTACTTC
cdr3_aa: CASSEMAGPYEQYF